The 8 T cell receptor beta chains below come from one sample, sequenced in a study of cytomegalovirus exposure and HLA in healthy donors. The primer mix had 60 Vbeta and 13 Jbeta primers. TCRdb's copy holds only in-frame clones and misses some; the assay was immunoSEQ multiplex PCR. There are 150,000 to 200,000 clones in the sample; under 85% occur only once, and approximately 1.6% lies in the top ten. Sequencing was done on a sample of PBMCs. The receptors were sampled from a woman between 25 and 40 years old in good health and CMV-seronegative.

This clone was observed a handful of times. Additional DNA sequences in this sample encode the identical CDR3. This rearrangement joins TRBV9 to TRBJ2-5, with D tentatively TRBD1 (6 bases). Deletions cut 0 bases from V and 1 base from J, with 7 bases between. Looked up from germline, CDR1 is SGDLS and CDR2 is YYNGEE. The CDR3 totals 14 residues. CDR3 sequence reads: CASSVGTVQETQYF. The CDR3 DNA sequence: TGTGCCAGCAGCGTAGGGACAGTCCAAGAGACCCAGTACTTC.

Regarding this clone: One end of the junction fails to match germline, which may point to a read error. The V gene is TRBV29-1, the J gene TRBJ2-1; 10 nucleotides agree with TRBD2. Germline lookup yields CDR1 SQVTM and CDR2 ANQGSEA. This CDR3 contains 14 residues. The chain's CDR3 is CSVEGTSAYNEQFF. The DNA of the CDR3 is TGCAGCGTGGAAGGGACTAGCGCATACAATGAGCAGTTCTTC.

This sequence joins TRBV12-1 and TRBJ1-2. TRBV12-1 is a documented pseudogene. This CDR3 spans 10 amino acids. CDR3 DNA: TGTGCCACCCCCGGGGATGGCTACACCTTC. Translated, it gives CATPGDGYTF.

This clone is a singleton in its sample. The CDR3 DNA follows: TGTGCCAGCAGTTCCGGGGGGGGCTACGAGCAGTACTTC. This codes for CASSSGGGYEQYF. The chain is built from TRBV27 and TRBJ2-7, with TRBD2 identical over 8 bases. V dropped 4 bases and J dropped 3; count of bases not matched to a gene: 2. Germline CDR1 MNHEY, CDR2 SMNVEV (reference sequence). The CDR3 is made up of 13 amino acids.

The CDR3 region has the DNA TGCAGCGTTGATACTAGCGGTCGCGGCACAGATACGCAGTATTTT. It codes for CSVDTSGRGTDTQYF. The rearrangement links TRBV29-1 to TRBJ2-3; TRBD2 agrees at 8 bases. CDR3 size: 15 residues. J gave up 1 base and V 3 bases, and 6 bases lay outside the gene matches. CDR1 is SQVTM and CDR2 is ANQGSEA in the germline V gene.

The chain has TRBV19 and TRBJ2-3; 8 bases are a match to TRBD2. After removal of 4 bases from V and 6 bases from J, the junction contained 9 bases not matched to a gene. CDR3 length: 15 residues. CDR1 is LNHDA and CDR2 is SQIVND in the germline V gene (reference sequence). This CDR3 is CASSTVAGLGDTQYF. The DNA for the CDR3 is TGTGCCAGTAGTACCGTAGCGGGACTGGGGGATACGCAGTATTTT.

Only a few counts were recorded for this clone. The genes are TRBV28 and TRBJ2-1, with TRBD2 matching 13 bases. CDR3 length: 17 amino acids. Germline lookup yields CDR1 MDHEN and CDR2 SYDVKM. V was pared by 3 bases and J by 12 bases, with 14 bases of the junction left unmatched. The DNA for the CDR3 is TGTGCCAGCAGTTTCCCCACTAGCGGGAGGGCTCAGGGGCCGCAGTTCTTC. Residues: CASSFPTSGRAQGPQFF.

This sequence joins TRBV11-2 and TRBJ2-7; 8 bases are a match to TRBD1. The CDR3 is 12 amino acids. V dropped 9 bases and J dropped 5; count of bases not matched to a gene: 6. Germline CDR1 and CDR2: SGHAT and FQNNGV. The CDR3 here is CARRTGIHEQYF. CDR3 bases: TGTGCCAGAAGGACAGGGATCCACGAGCAGTACTTC.